A single sample gave rise to the 28 T cell receptor beta chains below, sequenced in a study of OX40 agonist ivuxolimab in advanced cancers. Generated by immunoSEQ multiplex PCR, the TCRdb table keeps only in-frame clones and is missing some. The sample includes 75,000 to 100,000 clones, around 84% seen only once; the top ten take roughly 2.1%. The material sequenced was CD4+ or CD8+ T cells sorted from blood, taken in a trial of the OX40 agonist ivuxolimab. These receptors were taken from an adult with an advanced solid tumor such as melanoma, head and neck, liver or kidney cancer.

The CDR3 DNA follows: TGTGCCAACCCCGCAGGGGACTTGGAGAACACTGAAGCTTTCTTT. Translated, it gives CANPAGDLENTEAFF. This chain connects TRBV2 to TRBJ1-1; D is perhaps TRBD1 (6 bases). The CDR3 is 15 residues long. V gave up 10 bases and J gave up 1 base, with 19 bases separating them. The germline CDR1 and CDR2 sequences are SNHLY and FYNNEI.

Points on this clone: This CDR3 is also generated by other DNA sequences in the sample. The genes are TRBV18 and TRBJ2-3; D call uncertain. CDR1 and CDR2 (germline): KGHSH, LQKENI. The germline V and J ends were trimmed by 0 bases and 3 bases, with 4 bases remaining between them. The length of the CDR3 is 13 residues. CDR3 in amino acids: CASSPPSTDTQYF. The CDR3 region has the DNA TGTGCCAGCTCACCACCTTCGACAGATACGCAGTATTTT.

This clone has just one count. The rearrangement joins TRBV7-9 to TRBJ2-5; D is unclear. Deletions cut 5 bases from V and 5 bases from J, with 9 bases between. The CDR3 spans 12 residues. The germline gives CDR1 SEHNR, CDR2 FQNEAQ (reference sequence). CDR3 residues: CASSRLSETQYF. The CDR3 DNA reads as TGTGCCAGCAGCCGACTGTCGGAGACCCAGTACTTC.

The V gene is TRBV5-8, the J gene TRBJ1-1; D is uncertain. CDR1 SGHTS and CDR2 YDEGEE come from the germline V gene. This CDR3 region has 14 residues. Trimming removed 5 bases from V and 4 bases from J, with 15 bases in between. This CDR3 is CASRMGPGGTEAFF. DNA for the CDR3: TGTGCCAGCAGGATGGGTCCGGGTGGCACTGAAGCTTTCTTT.

The chain is built from TRBV5-1 and TRBJ2-7; a weak D match, TRBD1 (5 bases). The CDR3 is 14 amino acids. Germline V gives CDR1 SGHRS, CDR2 YFSETQ. V was shortened by 0 bases and J by 9 bases, with 16 bases between the two germline ends. The CDR3 here is CASSLDRRETGQYF. CDR3 bases: TGCGCCAGCAGCTTGGACCGCAGGGAAACCGGGCAGTACTTC.

DNA for the CDR3: TGTGCCAGCAGTTTAGGATTAGGGGGGCAGTGGACTGAAGCTTTCTTT. Translating it yields CASSLGLGGQWTEAFF. The chain uses TRBV28 and TRBJ1-1, with D possibly matching TRBD1 (6 bases). Germline V gene lookup returns CDR1 MDHEN and CDR2 SYDVKM. The CDR3 length is 16 residues. V shed 2 bases and J shed 5 bases, with 18 bases lying between them.

CDR3 coding DNA: TGTGCCAGCAGCTGGACGACAGAGTACAATGAGCAGTTCTTC. Translating gives CASSWTTEYNEQFF. This chain joins TRBV7-9 and TRBJ2-1; TRBD1 is a possible D gene (5 bases). Per germline, CDR1 SEHNR and CDR2 FQNEAQ (reference sequence). Trimming took 4 bases from V and 4 from J, leaving 11 bases between them. The CDR3 is 14 amino acids.

The J gene is TRBJ1-3, the V gene TRBV9; TRBD1 matches at 8 bases. Germline values: CDR1 SGDLS, CDR2 YYNGEE. V lost 4 bases to trimming and J lost 3 bases; unmatched junction nucleotides: 3. The CDR3 length is 14 residues. This chain's CDR3 is CASSPTGGGNTIYF. The CDR3 coding sequence is TGTGCCAGCAGCCCAACAGGGGGTGGAAACACCATATATTTT. Full variable domain (remainder filled in from reference TRBV9 and TRBJ1-3): DSGVTQTPKHLITATGQRVTLRCSPRSGDLSVYWYQQSLDQGLQFLIQYYNGEERAKGNILERFSAQQFPDLHSELNLSSLELGDSALYFCASSPTGGGNTIYFGEGSWLTVV.

Judged by abundance, this clone is medium-sized (0.01 to 0.1%). CDR3 region: CSARQGPGYTF. The CDR3, as DNA: TGCAGCGCCAGGCAAGGGCCCGGCTACACCTTC. The V and J genes are TRBV29-1 and TRBJ1-2, with unresolved D. V shed 7 bases and J shed 8 bases, with 14 bases lying between them. The CDR3 contains 11 residues. Germline CDR1 and CDR2: SQVTM and ANQGSEA.

The chain joins TRBV7-3 to TRBJ2-3, with D tentatively TRBD1 (5 bases). CDR1 is SGHTA, CDR2 FQGTGA, per germline. Trimming shortened V by 5 bases and J by 4 bases, and 16 bases separated the two germline ends. This CDR3 contains 15 residues. The CDR3 is CASSPLGSGSDTQYF. CDR3 nucleotides: TGTGCCAGCAGCCCCCTCGGGTCAGGGTCAGATACGCAGTATTTT.

This clone came up a few times. This chain uses TRBV5-1 with TRBJ2-7; 13 bases line up with TRBD2. This CDR3 contains 16 residues. V lost 4 bases to trimming and J lost 5 bases; unmatched junction nucleotides: 9. Germline V lookup: CDR1 SGHRS, CDR2 YFSETQ. In DNA, the CDR3 is TGCGCCAGCAGCAAAGGGACTAGCGGGACACCTGACGAGCAGTACTTC. Amino acid sequence: CASSKGTSGTPDEQYF.

The chain links TRBV9 to TRBJ2-1; 7 positions match TRBD2. The germline V gene encodes CDR1 SGDLS and CDR2 YYNGEE. The junction had 12 bases not matched to a gene; V was cut back by 0 bases and J by 9 bases. The CDR3 length is 16 residues. The CDR3 sequence: CASSVAGGLGVSEQFF. CDR3 in DNA: TGTGCCAGCAGCGTAGCCGGTGGACTAGGTGTTAGTGAGCAGTTCTTC. The entire variable domain, with the rest obtained from reference TRBV9 and TRBJ2-1, is as follows: DSGVTQTPKHLITATGQRVTLRCSPRSGDLSVYWYQQSLDQGLQFLIQYYNGEERAKGNILERFSAQQFPDLHSELNLSSLELGDSALYFCASSVAGGLGVSEQFFGPGTRLTVL.

The chain carries TRBV6-1 and TRBJ1-2; 8 positions match TRBD1. The V gene end was trimmed by 7 bases and the J gene end by 8 bases; junction bases not matched to a gene: 6. CDR3 size: 12 residues. Germline V gene data show CDR1 as MNHNS and CDR2 as SASEGT. CDR3 sequence: CASTRQGIGYTF. The CDR3 nucleotides read TGTGCCAGCACCCGACAGGGGATAGGCTACACCTTC.

V and J are TRBV18 and TRBJ1-5; 7 nucleotides align to TRBD1. The CDR3 loop spans 19 amino acids. The germline gives CDR1 KGHSH, CDR2 LQKENI. V trimming: 1 base; J trimming: 0 bases; junction bases outside the gene matches: 12. CDR3 amino acids: CASSPRATGTFNSNQPQHF. The CDR3 coding sequence is TGTGCCAGCTCACCACGCGCGACAGGGACCTTTAATAGCAATCAGCCCCAGCATTTT.

V usage is TRBV6-5 and J usage is TRBJ1-2; tentatively, D is TRBD1 (5 bases). Germline-derived CDR1 and CDR2 are MNHEY and SVGAGI. V was pared by 6 bases and J by 13 bases, with 18 bases between. This CDR3 has 12 amino acids. In DNA, the CDR3 is TGTGCCAGCAGATCATCCAGGGCAGGAAGCACCTTC. Its protein is CASRSSRAGSTF.

This chain uses TRBV6-1 with TRBJ2-7; TRBD2 matches 9 bases. CDR3 length equals 15 residues. Germline V CDR1 and CDR2: MNHNS, SASEGT. V lost 6 bases to trimming and J lost 4 bases; unmatched junction nucleotides: 10. This chain's CDR3 is CASSTTKTSGYEQYF. CDR3 in DNA: TGTGCCAGCAGCACCACTAAGACTAGCGGTTACGAGCAGTACTTC.

CDR3 coding DNA: TGTGCCAGCAGTGAATCCCGGACGGGGAACACTGAAGCTTTCTTT. This codes for CASSESRTGNTEAFF. This chain connects TRBV6-1 to TRBJ1-1; D not resolved. Germline CDR1 is MNHNS and CDR2 is SASEGT. Trimming left V 2 bases short and J 1 base short, with 11 bases between. This CDR3 is 15 amino acids long.

The chain carries TRBV7-2 and TRBJ2-3; D ambiguous. The CDR3 is made up of 14 amino acids. Trimming stripped 7 bases from V and 6 bases from J, with 17 bases between. CDR1 SGHTA and CDR2 FQGNSA come from the germline V gene. The chain's CDR3 is CASNFRSGQDTQYF. CDR3 bases: TGTGCCAGCAACTTCCGTTCCGGGCAGGATACGCAGTATTTT.

The gene calls are TRBV29-1 and TRBJ2-5; the D call may be TRBD1 or TRBD2 (7 bases each). V was pared by 7 bases and J by 6 bases, with 18 bases between. The CDR3 length is 13 residues. CDR1 is SQVTM, CDR2 ANQGSEA, per germline. The CDR3 spells CSAEGAGVQTQYF. The CDR3 DNA is TGCAGCGCGGAGGGGGCGGGAGTACAGACCCAGTACTTC. Drawing the rest from reference TRBV29-1 and TRBJ2-5, the complete variable domain is SAVISQKPSRDICQRGTSLTIQCQVDSQVTMMFWYRQQPGQSLTLIATANQGSEATYESGFVIDKFPISRPNLTFSTLTVSNMSPEDSSIYLCSAEGAGVQTQYFGPGTRLLVL.

The V gene is TRBV19, the J gene TRBJ1-5; D is unresolved. Germline V gene sequence: CDR1 LNHDA, CDR2 SQIVND (reference sequence). The V end lost 2 bases, the J end lost 4 bases, and 12 bases lay between the germline ends. This CDR3 comprises 15 residues. CDR3 protein: CASSISGAQNQPQHF. In nucleotides, the CDR3 is TGTGCCAGTAGTATATCAGGTGCCCAAAATCAGCCCCAGCATTTT.

This sequence joins TRBV21-1 and TRBJ1-1; the table assigns TRBD1, which was not confirmed against the DNA. TRBV21-1 corresponds to a pseudogene. The CDR3 length is 15 residues. This CDR3 reads CASSTLGHPNTEAFF. Written as DNA, the CDR3 is TGTGCCAGCAGCACCCTTGGGCACCCGAACACTGAAGCTTTCTTT.

V is TRBV6-1 and J is TRBJ2-7; 16 bases map to TRBD2. There are 18 residues in the CDR3. CDR1 and CDR2 (germline): MNHNS, SASEGT. The J segment lost 5 bases and the V segment lost 3 bases, leaving 10 bases of the junction unmatched. This CDR3 is CASSDSGTSGRAIHEQYF. Written as DNA, the CDR3 is TGTGCCAGCAGTGATTCCGGGACTAGCGGGAGGGCCATCCACGAGCAGTACTTC.

The CDR3 DNA follows: TGTGCCAGCGGCGGGACAGGGTCGTCCATCGGCACAGATACGCAGTATTTT. Amino acids: CASGGTGSSIGTDTQYF. The chain recombines TRBV18 with TRBJ2-3, with 9 bases identical to TRBD1. This CDR3 comprises 17 residues. The ends lost 8 bases at V and 1 base at J; junction bases unmatched: 13. Germline lookup yields CDR1 KGHSH and CDR2 LQKENI.

The table lists this clone with a few counts. This sequence joins TRBV28 and TRBJ1-4, with a tentative D call TRBD1 (5 bases). This CDR3 is built from 14 residues. V lost 5 bases, J lost 8 bases, and 15 bases lay in between. The germline V gene has CDR1 MDHEN and CDR2 SYDVKM. As DNA, the CDR3 is TGTGCCAGCAGTCCGTCCGGAAGGGGCGAAAAACTGTTTTTT. As protein: CASSPSGRGEKLFF.

For this clone: The junction differs from germline at one of its ends, possibly a read error. This chain uses TRBV5-1 with TRBJ1-1, with D hard to call. CDR1 SGHRS and CDR2 YFSETQ come from the germline V gene. The CDR3 consists of 13 residues. The CDR3 DNA reads as TGCGCCAGCAGCTTGGTGGGGAACACTGAATCTTTCTTT. Protein product: CASSLVGNTESFF. Based on the CDR3 plus reference TRBV5-1 and TRBJ1-1, the full variable domain is KAGVTQTPRYLIKTRGQQVTLSCSPISGHRSVSWYQQTPGQGLQFLFEYFSETQRNKGNFPGRFSGRQFSNSRSEMNVSTLELGDSALYLCASSLVGNTESFFGQGTRLTVV.

The V call is TRBV19, the J call TRBJ2-3; a weak D match, TRBD1 (5 bases). Germline V lookup: CDR1 LNHDA, CDR2 SQIVND (reference sequence). CDR3 size: 16 residues. Trimming stripped 4 bases from V and 0 bases from J, with 14 bases between. CDR3: CASSRGTGASTDTQYF. The CDR3 region has the DNA TGTGCCAGTAGTAGGGGAACAGGAGCCAGCACAGATACGCAGTATTTT.

The rearrangement uses TRBV18 and TRBJ2-7, with D maybe TRBD2 (6 bases). Trimming cost V 3 bases and J 6 bases, with 18 bases left between them. The CDR3 spans 15 residues. Per germline, CDR1 KGHSH and CDR2 LQKENI. The CDR3 protein is CASSPTGTPIGEQYF. CDR3 bases: TGTGCCAGCTCACCGACCGGGACTCCGATTGGCGAGCAGTACTTC.

This clone has a single count. The chain has TRBV9 and TRBJ2-1; perhaps TRBD2 as D (5 bases). CDR3 length: 16 amino acids. V gave up 4 bases and J gave up 2 bases, with 16 bases separating them. Per germline, CDR1 SGDLS and CDR2 YYNGEE. As DNA, the CDR3 is TGTGCCAGCAGCCCGGCCGGAACCGGGACCTACAATGAGCAGTTCTTC. Amino acids: CASSPAGTGTYNEQFF.